This paragraph reports one TCR beta chain. No antigen is known for it. The input lacks base qualities; no much larger clone sits a single base away. Via the germline V gene (reference sequence), CDR1 is DFQATT and CDR2 SNEGSKA. Reading from cysteine to phenylalanine, the CDR3 counts 15 amino acids. The sequence is cut down to CDR3 DNA, 45 bases in frame from base 1. Germline trimming amounts to 6 bases on V and 0 bases on J, with 6 as the count of junction bases outside the gene matches. The library relied on 5' RACE. These reads were obtained on an Illumina HiSeq 2000. Template switching introduced a universal primer binding site; the final cDNA contained a unique molecular identifier, enabling accurate counting of TCR cDNA molecules. Specific primers in the conserved constant-segment region were used to synthesize first-strand cDNA for the TCR alpha and beta chains. To control for contamination, every cDNA library carried two barcodes: a SMART-Mk sample barcode plus Illumina barcodes. TruSeq adapter sequences along with Illumina sample barcodes were introduced in two successive PCR steps. The TCR alpha and beta cDNA libraries were sequenced on the Illumina HiSeq platform using custom primers. As for the authors' bioinformatics: Raw reads were processed with MiGEC to extract unique molecular identifiers, and MiXCR was used to determine CDR3 positions. For each individual, recombination models were inferred using an EM algorithm with the repgenHMM and IGoR tools. The tcR package in R was used for shared clonotype analysis, with sharing normalized by the product of cloneset sizes. Out-of-frame nonproductive sequences were analyzed to study raw recombination free of thymic and clonal selection effects. Clones were called with MiXCR by TCRdb after fastp trimmed the public reads at Q25, and only in-frame beta chains were retained. Rows with a matching CDR3 protein are joined into one entry that keeps the most common DNA and genes. The V and J calls, along with clone size, are taken from TCRdb and not from the paper's own processing. A total of around 690,000 distinct CDR3 sequences appear in this sample, 21% of them only once. Roughly 4% of the sample is in the top ten clones.

These data come from a study of identical twins (dated by TCRdb to 2016 to 2017). Turning to the overall study: To test whether fetal clonotypes persist, this study deep-sequenced TCR alpha and beta repertoires from monozygotic twins, from unrelated adults of various ages, and from cord blood. To rule out contamination, replicate twin experiments were performed at different times with different library preparation protocols.

The full study reports these points: Abundant cord blood beta clonotypes had fewer insertions, young adult naive repertoires showed a similar but weaker trend, and memory repertoires showed no such trend. Excess twin sharing in beta out-of-frame sequences was weaker because fewer shared sequences lowered the signal-to-noise ratio. Zero-insertion analyses could be partly confounded by invariant T cells such as MAIT and iNKT, although diverse VJ usage argued against such confounding for most clonotypes. Because the same donors could not be followed over many years, conclusions were based on cross-sectional statistical analysis. Compared with coincidental sharing between unrelated individuals, an excess of low generation-probability sequences was observed among out-of-frame TCR alpha sequences shared between twins. In monozygotic twins, recombination models systematically underestimated out-of-frame TCR alpha sharing, but the models matched the sharing seen between unrelated individuals.

Only healthy Caucasian donors were included. Three pairs of female monozygotic twins, all aged about 18 to 29 years, were included in the twin cohort. RNA for TCR libraries was isolated from peripheral blood mononuclear cells. The data were also submitted as part of a second study, on T cells expressing NK-cell markers. The second study also describes: In sorted CD3+CD56+NKG2C+, CD3+CD56+NKG2C- and CD3+CD56-NKG2C+ T-cell subsets from about eight donors, TCR beta-chain repertoires were profiled. Of the eight sequenced donors, seven were found to be HCMV-seropositive and one was found to be HCMV-seronegative. In several experiments an anti-gammadeltaTCR antibody was added to restrict sorting to alphabetaTCR-expressing T cells. In six donors, the dominant CD3+CD56+NKG2C+ clonotypes were among the top 10 CD8+ clonotypes and accounted for roughly 1.0-7.0% of CD8+ T cells. Those dominant clonotypes were again the most abundant among CD3+CD56-NKG2C+ cells in several donors, at about 28.3-65%. Whether the expanded NKG2C-expressing T cell clones were specific for HCMV antigens remained unclear. All eight donors whose samples were sequenced were randomly selected healthy volunteers, three of them men and five women. HCMV serostatus was determined by detecting HCMV-specific IgG in serum with a commercial ELISA kit. For six donors, bulk peripheral blood T-cell repertoires were also sequenced from unsorted PBMC. MIGEC handled demultiplexing of the reads and grouping by UMI, while MiTCR was used to assemble and quantify clonotypes. To exclude erroneous sequences, only TCR cDNA sequences supported by at least two reads were retained. The tcR package was used for downstream repertoire analysis, and clonotypes were matched across fractions by CDR3 nucleotide sequence plus V segment. VDJmatch was used to annotate antigen specificity against VDJdb, with one amino acid substitution allowed in CDR3.

The sequence is built from TRBV20-1 and TRBJ2-3, with 10 central nucleotides matching TRBD2. Sample: PBMCs. The origin of this receptor is a young woman in good health. The encoded CDR3 is CSAVAGGSSTDTQYF. The DNA sequence is as follows: TGCAGTGCAGTAGCGGGGGGATCTAGCACAGATACGCAGTATTTT.